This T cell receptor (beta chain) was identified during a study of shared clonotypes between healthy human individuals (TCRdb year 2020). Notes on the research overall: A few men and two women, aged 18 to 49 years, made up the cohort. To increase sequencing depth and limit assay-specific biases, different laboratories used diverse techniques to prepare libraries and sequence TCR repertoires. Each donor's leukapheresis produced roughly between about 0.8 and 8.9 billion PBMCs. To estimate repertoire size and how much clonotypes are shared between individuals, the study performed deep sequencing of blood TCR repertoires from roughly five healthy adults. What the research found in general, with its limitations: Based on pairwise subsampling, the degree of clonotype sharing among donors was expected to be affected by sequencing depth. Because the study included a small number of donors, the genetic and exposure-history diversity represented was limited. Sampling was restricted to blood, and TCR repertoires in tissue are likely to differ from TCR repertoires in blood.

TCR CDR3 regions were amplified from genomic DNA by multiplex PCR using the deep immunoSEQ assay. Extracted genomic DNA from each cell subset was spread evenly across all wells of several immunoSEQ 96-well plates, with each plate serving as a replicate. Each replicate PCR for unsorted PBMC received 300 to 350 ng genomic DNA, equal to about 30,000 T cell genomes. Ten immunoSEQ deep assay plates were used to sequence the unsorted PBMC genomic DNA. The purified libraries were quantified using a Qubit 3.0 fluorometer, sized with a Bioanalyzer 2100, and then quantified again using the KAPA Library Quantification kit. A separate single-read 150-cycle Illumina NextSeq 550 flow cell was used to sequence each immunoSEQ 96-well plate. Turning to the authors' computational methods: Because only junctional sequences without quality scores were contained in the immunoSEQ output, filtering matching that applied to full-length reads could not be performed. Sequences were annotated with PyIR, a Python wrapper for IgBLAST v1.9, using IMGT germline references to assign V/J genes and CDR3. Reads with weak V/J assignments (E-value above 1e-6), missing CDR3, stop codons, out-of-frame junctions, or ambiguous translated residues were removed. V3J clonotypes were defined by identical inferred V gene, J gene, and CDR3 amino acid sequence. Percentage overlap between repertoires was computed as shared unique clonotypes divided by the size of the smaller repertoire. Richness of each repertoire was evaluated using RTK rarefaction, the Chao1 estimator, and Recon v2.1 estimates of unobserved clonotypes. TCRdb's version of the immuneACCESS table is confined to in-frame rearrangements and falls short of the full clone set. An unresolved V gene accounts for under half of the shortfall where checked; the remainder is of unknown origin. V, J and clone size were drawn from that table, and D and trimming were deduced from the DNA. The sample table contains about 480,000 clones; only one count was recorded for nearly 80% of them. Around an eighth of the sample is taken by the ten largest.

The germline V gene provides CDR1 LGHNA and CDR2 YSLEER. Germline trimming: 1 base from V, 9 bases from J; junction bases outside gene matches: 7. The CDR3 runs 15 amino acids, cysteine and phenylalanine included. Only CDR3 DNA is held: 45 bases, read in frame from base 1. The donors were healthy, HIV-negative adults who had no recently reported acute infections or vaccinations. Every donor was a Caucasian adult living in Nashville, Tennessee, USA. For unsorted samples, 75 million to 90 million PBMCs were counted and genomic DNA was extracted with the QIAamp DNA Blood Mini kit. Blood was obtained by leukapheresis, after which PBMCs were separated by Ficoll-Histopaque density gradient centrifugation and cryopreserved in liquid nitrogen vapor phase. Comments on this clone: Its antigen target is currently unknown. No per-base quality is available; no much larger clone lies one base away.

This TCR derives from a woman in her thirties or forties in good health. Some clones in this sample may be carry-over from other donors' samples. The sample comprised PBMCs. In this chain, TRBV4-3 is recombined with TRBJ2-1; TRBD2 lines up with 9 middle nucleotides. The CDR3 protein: CASSQVPGLASEQFF. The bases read TGCGCCAGCAGCCAAGTCCCGGGACTAGCAAGTGAGCAGTTCTTC.